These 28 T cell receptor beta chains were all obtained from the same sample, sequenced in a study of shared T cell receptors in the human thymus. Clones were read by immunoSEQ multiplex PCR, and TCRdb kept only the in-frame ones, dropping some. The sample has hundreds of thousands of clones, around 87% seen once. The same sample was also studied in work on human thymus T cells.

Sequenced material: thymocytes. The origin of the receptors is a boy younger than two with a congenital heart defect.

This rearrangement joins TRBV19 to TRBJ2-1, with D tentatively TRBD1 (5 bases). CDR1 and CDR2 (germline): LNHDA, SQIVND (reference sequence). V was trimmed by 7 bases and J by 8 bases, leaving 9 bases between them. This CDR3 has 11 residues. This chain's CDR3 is CASKEGDEQFF. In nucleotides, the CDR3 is TGTGCCAGTAAAGAAGGGGATGAGCAGTTCTTC.

CDR3 sequence (DNA): TGTGCCAGCAGCTCGGGCTGGCCCCCAGGGAGGTTAGCCAAAAACATTCAGTACTTC. Translated: CASSSGWPPGRLAKNIQYF. This sequence joins TRBV5-6 and TRBJ2-4, with a possible D match to TRBD2 (6 bases). CDR3 length: 19 amino acids. Per the germline V gene, CDR1 is SGHDT and CDR2 is YYEEEE. V was shortened by 3 bases and J by 0 bases, with 22 bases between the two germline ends.

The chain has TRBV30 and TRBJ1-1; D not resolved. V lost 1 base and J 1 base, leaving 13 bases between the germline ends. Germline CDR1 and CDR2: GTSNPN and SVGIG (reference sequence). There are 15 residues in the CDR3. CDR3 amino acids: CAWSDHHRENTEAFF. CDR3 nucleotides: TGTGCCTGGAGTGATCACCACCGCGAGAACACTGAAGCTTTCTTT. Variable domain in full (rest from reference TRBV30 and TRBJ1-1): SQTIHQWPATLVQPVGSPLSLECTVEGTSNPNLYWYRQAAGRGLQLLFYSVGIGQISSEVPQNLSASRPQDRQFILSSKKLLLSDSGFYLCAWSDHHRENTEAFFGQGTRLTVV.

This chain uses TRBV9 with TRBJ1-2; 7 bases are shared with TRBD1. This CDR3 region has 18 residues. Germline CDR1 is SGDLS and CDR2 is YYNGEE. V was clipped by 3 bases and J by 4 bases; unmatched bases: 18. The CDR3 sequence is CASSAPQGEGFSIYGYTF. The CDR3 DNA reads TGTGCCAGCAGCGCCCCCCAGGGGGAAGGGTTCTCTATCTATGGCTACACCTTC.

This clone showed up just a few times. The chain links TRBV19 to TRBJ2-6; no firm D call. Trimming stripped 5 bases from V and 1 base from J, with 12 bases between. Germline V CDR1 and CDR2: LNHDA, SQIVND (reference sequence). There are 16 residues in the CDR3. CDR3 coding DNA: TGTGCCAGTAGTCTCATTATCGAGTCTGGGGCCAACGTCCTGACTTTC. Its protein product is CASSLIIESGANVLTF.

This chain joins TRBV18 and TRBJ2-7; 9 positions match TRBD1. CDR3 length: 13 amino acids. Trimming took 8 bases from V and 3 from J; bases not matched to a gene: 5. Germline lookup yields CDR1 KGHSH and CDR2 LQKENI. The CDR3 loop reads CASREDRGYEQYF. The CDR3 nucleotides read TGTGCCAGCAGAGAGGACAGGGGCTACGAGCAGTACTTC.

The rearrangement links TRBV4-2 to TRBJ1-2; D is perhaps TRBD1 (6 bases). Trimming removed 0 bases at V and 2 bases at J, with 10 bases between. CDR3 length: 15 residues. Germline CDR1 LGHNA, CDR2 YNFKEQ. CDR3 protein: CASSQENGQNYGYTF. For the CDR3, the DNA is TGTGCCAGCAGCCAAGAAAACGGACAGAACTATGGCTACACCTTC.

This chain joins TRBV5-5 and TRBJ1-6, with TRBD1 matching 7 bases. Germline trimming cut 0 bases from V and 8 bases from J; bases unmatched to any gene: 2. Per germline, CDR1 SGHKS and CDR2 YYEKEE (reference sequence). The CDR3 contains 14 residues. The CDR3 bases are TGTGCCAGCAGCTTGGGACAGGGCGATTCACCCCTCCACTTT. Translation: CASSLGQGDSPLHF.

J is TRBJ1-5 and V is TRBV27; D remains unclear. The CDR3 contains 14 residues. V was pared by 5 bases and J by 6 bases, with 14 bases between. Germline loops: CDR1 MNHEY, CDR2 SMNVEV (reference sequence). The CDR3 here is CASSHRGKGQPQHF. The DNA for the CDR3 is TGTGCCAGCAGTCACCGGGGTAAGGGTCAGCCCCAGCATTTT.

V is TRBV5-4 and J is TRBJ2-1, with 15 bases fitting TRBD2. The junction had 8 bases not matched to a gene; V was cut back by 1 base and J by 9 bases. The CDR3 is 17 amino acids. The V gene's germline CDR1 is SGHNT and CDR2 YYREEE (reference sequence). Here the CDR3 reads CASSLRRTSGGAGEQFF. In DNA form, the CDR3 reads TGTGCCAGCAGCTTGCGCCGGACTAGCGGGGGGGCTGGTGAGCAGTTCTTC. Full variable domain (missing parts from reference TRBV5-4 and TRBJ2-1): ETGVTQSPTHLIKTRGQQVTLRCSSQSGHNTVSWYQQALGQGPQFIFQYYREEENGRGNFPPRFSGLQFPNYSSELNVNALELDDSALYLCASSLRRTSGGAGEQFFGPGTRLTVL.

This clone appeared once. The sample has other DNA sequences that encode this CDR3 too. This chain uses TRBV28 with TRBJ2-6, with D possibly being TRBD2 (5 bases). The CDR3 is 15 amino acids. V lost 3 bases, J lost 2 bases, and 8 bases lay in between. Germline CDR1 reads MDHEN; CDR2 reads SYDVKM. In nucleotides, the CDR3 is TGTGCCAGCAGTTTGCGAGGGACTGGGGCCAACGTCCTGACTTTC. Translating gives CASSLRGTGANVLTF.

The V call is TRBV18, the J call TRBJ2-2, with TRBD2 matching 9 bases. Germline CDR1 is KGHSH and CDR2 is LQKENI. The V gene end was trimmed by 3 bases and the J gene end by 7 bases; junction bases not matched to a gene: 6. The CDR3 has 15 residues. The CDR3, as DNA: TGTGCCAGCTCACCTAAGCGGGAGGAAGTCGGGGAGCTGTTTTTT. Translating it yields CASSPKREEVGELFF.

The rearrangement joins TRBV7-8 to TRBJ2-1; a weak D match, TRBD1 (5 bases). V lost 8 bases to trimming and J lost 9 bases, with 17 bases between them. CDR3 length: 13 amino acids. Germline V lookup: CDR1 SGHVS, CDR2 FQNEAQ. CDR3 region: CASGKYRGVEQFF. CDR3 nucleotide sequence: TGTGCCAGCGGAAAATATAGGGGTGTTGAGCAGTTCTTC.

CDR3 sequence reads: CASRAESDVRGKEKLFF. CDR3 DNA: TGTGCCAGCAGGGCCGAGTCTGATGTCAGGGGAAAGGAAAAACTGTTTTTT. The V gene is TRBV2, the J gene TRBJ1-4, with D maybe TRBD1 (6 bases). V was cut by 6 bases and J by 8 bases, with 25 bases left in between. Germline lookup yields CDR1 SNHLY and CDR2 FYNNEI. This CDR3 is built from 17 residues.

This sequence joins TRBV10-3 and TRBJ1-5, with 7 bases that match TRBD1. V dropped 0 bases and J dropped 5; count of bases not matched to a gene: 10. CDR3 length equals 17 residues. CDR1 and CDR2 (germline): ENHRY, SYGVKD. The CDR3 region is CAISESKTGKRDQPQHF. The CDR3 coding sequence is TGTGCCATCAGTGAGTCTAAGACAGGGAAGCGGGATCAGCCCCAGCATTTT.

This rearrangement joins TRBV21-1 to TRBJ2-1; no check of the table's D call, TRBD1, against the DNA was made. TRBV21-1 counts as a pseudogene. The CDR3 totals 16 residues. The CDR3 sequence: CASSMQRQGAYNEQFF. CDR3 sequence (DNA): TGTGCCAGCAGCATGCAGCGACAGGGAGCCTACAATGAGCAGTTCTTC.

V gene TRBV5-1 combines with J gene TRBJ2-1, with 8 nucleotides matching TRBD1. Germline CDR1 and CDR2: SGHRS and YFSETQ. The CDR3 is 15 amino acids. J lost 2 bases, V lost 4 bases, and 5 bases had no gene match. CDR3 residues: CASSTQGGTYNEQFF. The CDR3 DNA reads TGCGCCAGCAGCACACAGGGGGGTACCTACAATGAGCAGTTCTTC.

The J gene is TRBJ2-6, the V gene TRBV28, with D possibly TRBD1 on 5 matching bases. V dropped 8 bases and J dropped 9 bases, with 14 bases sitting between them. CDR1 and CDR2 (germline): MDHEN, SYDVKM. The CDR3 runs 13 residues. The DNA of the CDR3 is TGTGCCAGCCGCCCAGGGATGGGCAACGTCCTGACTTTC. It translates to CASRPGMGNVLTF.

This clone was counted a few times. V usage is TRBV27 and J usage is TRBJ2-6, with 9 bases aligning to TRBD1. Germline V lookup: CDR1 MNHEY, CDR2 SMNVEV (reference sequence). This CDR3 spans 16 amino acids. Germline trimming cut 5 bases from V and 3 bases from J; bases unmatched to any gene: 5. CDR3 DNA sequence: TGTGCCAGCAGTCCCACAGGGGGCGTTGGGGCCAACGTCCTGACTTTC. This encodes CASSPTGGVGANVLTF.

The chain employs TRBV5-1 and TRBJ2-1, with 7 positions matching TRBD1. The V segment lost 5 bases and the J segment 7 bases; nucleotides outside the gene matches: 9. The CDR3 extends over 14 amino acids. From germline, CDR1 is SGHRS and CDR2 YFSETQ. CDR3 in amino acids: CASRPQDRENEQFF. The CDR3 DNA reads TGCGCCAGCAGGCCCCAAGACAGGGAAAATGAGCAGTTCTTC.

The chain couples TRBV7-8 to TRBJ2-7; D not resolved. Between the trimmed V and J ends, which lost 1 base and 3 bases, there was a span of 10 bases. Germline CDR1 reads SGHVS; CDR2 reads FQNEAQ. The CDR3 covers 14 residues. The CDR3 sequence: CASSLGAFIYEQYF. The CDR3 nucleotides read TGTGCCAGCAGCTTAGGGGCGTTCATCTACGAGCAGTACTTC.

In nucleotides, the CDR3 is TGTGCCACCGCCCTCACAGGGGACTATGGCTACACCTTC. Its translation is CATALTGDYGYTF. The chain is built from TRBV27 and TRBJ1-2, with TRBD1 identical over 7 bases. Germline CDR1 reads MNHEY; CDR2 reads SMNVEV (reference sequence). The V and J ends lost 10 bases and 3 bases, in that order; junction bases with no gene match: 8. The CDR3 contains 13 residues.

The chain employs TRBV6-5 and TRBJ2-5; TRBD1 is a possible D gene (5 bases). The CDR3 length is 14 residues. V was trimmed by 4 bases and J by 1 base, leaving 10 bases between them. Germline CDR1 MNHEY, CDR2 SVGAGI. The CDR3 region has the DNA TGTGCCAGCAGTTCCCTTGGGGCCCAAGAGACCCAGTACTTC. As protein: CASSSLGAQETQYF.

CDR3 sequence: CASSPDRHFSYEQYF. CDR3 DNA: TGTGCCAGCAGCCCGGACAGGCACTTCTCCTACGAGCAGTACTTC. The chain employs TRBV7-7 and TRBJ2-7, with TRBD1 matching over 7 bases. The germline CDR1 and CDR2 sequences are SSHAT and FNYEAQ (reference sequence). V shed 5 bases, J shed 0 bases, and the junction held 7 bases outside the gene matches. The CDR3 length is 15 residues.

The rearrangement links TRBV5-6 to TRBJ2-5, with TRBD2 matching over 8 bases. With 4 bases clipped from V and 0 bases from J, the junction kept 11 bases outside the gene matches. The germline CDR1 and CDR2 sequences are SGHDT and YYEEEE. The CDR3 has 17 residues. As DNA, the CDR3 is TGTGCCAGCAGCGGCGGGCTAGCGGGCGAGTACCAAGAGACCCAGTACTTC. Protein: CASSGGLAGEYQETQYF.

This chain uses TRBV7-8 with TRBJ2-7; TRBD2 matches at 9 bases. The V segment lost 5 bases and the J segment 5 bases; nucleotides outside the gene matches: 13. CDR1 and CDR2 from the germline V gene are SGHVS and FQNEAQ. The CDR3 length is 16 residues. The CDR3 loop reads CASSTARLAGHNEQYF. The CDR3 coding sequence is TGTGCCAGCAGCACCGCTAGGCTAGCGGGACACAACGAGCAGTACTTC. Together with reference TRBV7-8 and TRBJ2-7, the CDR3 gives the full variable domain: GAGVSQSPRYKVAKRGQDVALRCDPISGHVSLFWYQQALGQGPEFLTYFQNEAQLDKSGLPSDRFFAERPEGSVSTLKIQRTQQEDSAVYLCASSTARLAGHNEQYFGPGTRLTVT.

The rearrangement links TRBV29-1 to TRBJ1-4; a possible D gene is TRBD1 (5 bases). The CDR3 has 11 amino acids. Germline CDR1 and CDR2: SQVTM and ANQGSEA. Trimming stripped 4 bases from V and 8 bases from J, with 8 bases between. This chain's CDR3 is CSVGQSEKLFF. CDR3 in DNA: TGCAGCGTTGGACAGAGCGAAAAACTGTTTTTT.

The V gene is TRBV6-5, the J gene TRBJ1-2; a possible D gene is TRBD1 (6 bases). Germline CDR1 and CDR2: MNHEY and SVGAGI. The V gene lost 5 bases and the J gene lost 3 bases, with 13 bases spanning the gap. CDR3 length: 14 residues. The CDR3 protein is CASSAQQGHYGYTF. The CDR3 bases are TGTGCCAGCAGTGCCCAACAGGGCCACTATGGCTACACCTTC.